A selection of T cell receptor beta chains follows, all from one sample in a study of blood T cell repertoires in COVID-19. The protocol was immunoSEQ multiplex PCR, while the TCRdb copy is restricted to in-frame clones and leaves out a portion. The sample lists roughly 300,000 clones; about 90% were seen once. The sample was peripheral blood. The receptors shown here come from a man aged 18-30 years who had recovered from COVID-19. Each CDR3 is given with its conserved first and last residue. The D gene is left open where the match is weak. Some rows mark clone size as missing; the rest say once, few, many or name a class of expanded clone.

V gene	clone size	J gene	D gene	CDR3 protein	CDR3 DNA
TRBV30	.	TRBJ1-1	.	CAWGPFSNTEAFF	TGTGCCTGGGGGCCATTCTCGAACACTGAAGCTTTCTTT
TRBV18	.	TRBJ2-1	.	CASSPGATGPNEQFF	TGTGCCAGCTCACCAGGGGCCACTGGACCTAATGAGCAGTTCTTC
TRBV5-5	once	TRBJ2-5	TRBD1	CASSLTQGAVETQYF	TGTGCCAGCAGCCTGACACAGGGGGCGGTTGAGACCCAGTACTTC
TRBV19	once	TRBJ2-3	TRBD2	CASSIGGGTDTQYF	TGTGCCAGTAGTATAGGCGGGGGAACAGATACGCAGTATTTT
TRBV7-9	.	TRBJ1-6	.	CASSFLGVESPLHF	TGTGCCAGCAGCTTTCTCGGGGTCGAGTCACCCCTCCACTTT
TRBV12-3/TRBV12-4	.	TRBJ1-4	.	CASRRGGEKLFF	TGTGCCAGCAGGCGGGGGGGTGAAAAACTGTTTTTT
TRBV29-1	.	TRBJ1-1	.	CSVEEGYTGLNTEAFF	TGCAGCGTTGAAGAAGGGTATACAGGGTTGAACACTGAAGCTTTCTTT
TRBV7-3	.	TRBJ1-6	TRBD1	CASSLEGAVNSPLHF	TGTGCCAGCAGCTTAGAGGGGGCAGTAAATTCACCCCTCCACTTT
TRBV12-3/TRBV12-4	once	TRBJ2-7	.	CASSKATSYEQYF	TGTGCCAGCAGTAAAGCAACCTCCTACGAGCAGTACTTC
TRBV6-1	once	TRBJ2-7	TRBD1	CASSEGVYRDRDPYEQYF	TGTGCCAGCAGTGAAGGAGTCTACCGGGACAGGGACCCATACGAGCAGTACTTC
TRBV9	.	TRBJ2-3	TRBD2	CASSVVVAGDTQYF	TGTGCCAGCAGCGTAGTGGTAGCGGGAGATACGCAGTATTTT
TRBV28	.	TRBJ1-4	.	CASSETGPNEKLFF	TGTGCCAGCAGTGAAACAGGGCCTAATGAAAAACTGTTTTTT
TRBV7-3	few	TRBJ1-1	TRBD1	CASRRGTGYTEAFF	TGTGCCAGCAGACGAGGGACAGGCTACACTGAAGCTTTCTTT
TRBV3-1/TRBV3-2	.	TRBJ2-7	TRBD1	CASSLPGTGAYEQYF	TGTGCCAGCAGCCTCCCCGGGACAGGGGCCTACGAGCAGTACTTC
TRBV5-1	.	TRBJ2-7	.	CASSSEGGSYEQYF	TGCGCCAGCAGCTCGGAGGGCGGGTCCTACGAGCAGTACTTC
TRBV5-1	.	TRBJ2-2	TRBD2	CASTQNGGAANTGELFF	TGCGCCAGCACCCAAAACGGGGGGGCCGCGAACACCGGGGAGCTGTTTTTT
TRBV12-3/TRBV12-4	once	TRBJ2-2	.	CASSPDKGELFF	TGTGCCAGCAGTCCGGACAAGGGGGAGCTGTTTTTT
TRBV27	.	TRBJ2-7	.	CASSLRPGPYEQYF	TGTGCCAGCAGTTTACGGCCAGGGCCCTACGAGCAGTACTTC
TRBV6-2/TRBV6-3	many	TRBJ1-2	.	CASSSQRGYTF	TGTGCCAGCAGTTCCCAGCGTGGCTACACCTTC
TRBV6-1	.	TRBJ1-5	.	CASSDEEDQHF	TGTGCCAGCAGTGATGAGGAGGACCAGCATTTT
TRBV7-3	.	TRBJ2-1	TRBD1	CASSNKGTGGAEQFF	TGTGCCAGCAGCAACAAGGGGACAGGGGGAGCTGAGCAGTTCTTC
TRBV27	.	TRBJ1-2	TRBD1	CASSPPGQGWGYTF	TGTGCCAGCAGTCCCCCGGGACAGGGTTGGGGCTACACCTTC
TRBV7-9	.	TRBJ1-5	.	CASSLGVSQPQHF	TGTGCCAGCAGCTTAGGTGTCAGTCAGCCCCAGCATTTT
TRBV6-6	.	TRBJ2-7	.	CASRSKTDSSYEQYF	TGTGCCAGCAGGTCTAAAACCGACAGTTCCTACGAGCAGTACTTC
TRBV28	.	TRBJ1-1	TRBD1	CASSPPPLQGAYTEAFF	TGTGCCAGCAGTCCTCCACCCCTACAGGGGGCATACACTGAAGCTTTCTTT
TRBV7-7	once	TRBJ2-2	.	CASSPQGGKITGELFF	TGTGCCAGCAGCCCCCAGGGGGGTAAGATCACCGGGGAGCTGTTTTTT